One T cell receptor beta chain is described in this entry. The authors' processing: Amplifying reference gene primers gave estimates of nucleated cell counts. Assay: immunoSEQ multiplex PCR; the TCRdb copy retains only in-frame clones and omits some. V and J calls and clone size are given by that table; D and trimming were obtained from the DNA. Among 200,000 to 250,000 clones listed, roughly 90% were seen once. Which cohort a participant joined came from the clinical history participants gave. The entry originates in a study of blood T cell repertoires in COVID-19. Study-level information: The study drew acute and convalescent COVID-19 samples from the United States, Italy and Spain.

Specimen: PBMCs or T cells enriched from blood (not recorded which). This TCR came from a woman aged 30 to 39 who had recovered from COVID-19.

CDR3 nucleotide sequence: TGTGCCAGCAGCCGGGGGGAGACAGGGACGAGCGAGCAGTACTTC. It is translated as CASSRGETGTSEQYF. The rearrangement uses TRBV4-2 and TRBJ2-7, with D possibly being TRBD1 (7 bases). Germline-derived CDR1 and CDR2 are LGHNA and YNFKEQ. Trimming removed 4 bases from V and 6 bases from J, with 19 bases in between. The CDR3 loop spans 15 amino acids.